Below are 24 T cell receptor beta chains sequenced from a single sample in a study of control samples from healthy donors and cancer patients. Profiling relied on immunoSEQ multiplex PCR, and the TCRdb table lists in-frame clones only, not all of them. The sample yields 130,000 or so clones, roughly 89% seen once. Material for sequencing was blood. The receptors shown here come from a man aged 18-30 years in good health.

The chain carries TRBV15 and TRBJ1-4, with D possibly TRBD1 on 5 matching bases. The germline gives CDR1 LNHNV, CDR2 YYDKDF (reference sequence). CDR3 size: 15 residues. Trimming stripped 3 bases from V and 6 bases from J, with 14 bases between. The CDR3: CATSSDRWGHEKLFF. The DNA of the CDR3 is TGTGCCACCAGCAGCGATAGATGGGGACATGAAAAACTGTTTTTT.

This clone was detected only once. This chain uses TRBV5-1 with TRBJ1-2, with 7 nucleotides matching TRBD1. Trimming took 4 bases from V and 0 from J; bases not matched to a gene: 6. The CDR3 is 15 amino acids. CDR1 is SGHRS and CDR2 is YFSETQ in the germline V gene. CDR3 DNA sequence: TGCGCCAGCAGCCCGGGGACAGACTCTAACTATGGCTACACCTTC. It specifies CASSPGTDSNYGYTF.

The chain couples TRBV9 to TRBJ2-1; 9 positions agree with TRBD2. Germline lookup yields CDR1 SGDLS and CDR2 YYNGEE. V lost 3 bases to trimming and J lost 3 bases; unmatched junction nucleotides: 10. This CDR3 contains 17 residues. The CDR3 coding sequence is TGTGCCAGCAGCGGGAACCGGGGGACTAGCAACTACAATGAGCAGTTCTTC. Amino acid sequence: CASSGNRGTSNYNEQFF.

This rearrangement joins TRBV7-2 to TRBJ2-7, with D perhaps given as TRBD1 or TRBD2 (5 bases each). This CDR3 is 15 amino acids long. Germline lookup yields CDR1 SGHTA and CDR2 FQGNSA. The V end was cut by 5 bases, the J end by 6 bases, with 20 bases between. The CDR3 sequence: CASSPRPGTYVEQYF. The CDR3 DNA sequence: TGTGCCAGCAGCCCCCGTCCAGGGACCTACGTCGAGCAGTACTTC.

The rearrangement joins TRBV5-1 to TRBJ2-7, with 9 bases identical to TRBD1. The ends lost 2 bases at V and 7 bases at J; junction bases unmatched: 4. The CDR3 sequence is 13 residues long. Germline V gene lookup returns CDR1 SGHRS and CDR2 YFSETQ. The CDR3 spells CASSFGTGREQYF. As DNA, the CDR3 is TGCGCCAGCAGCTTCGGGACAGGGAGGGAGCAGTACTTC.

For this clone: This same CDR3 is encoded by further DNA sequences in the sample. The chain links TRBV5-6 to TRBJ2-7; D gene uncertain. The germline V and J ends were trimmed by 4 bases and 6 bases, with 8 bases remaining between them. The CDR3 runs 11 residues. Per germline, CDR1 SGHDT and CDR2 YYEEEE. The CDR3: CASSLGGEQYF. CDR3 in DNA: TGTGCCAGCAGCCTGGGTGGCGAGCAGTACTTC. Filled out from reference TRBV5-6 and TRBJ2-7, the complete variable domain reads DAGVTQSPTHLIKTRGQQVTLRCSPKSGHDTVSWYQQALGQGPQFIFQYYEEEERQRGNFPDRFSGHQFPNYSSELNVNALLLGDSALYLCASSLGGEQYFGPGTRLTVT.

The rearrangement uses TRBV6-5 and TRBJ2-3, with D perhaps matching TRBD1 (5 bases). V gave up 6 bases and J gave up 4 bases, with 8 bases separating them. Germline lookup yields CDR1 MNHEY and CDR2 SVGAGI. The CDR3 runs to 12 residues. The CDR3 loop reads CASSRAADTQYF. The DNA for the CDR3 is TGTGCCAGCAGCAGGGCCGCAGATACGCAGTATTTT.

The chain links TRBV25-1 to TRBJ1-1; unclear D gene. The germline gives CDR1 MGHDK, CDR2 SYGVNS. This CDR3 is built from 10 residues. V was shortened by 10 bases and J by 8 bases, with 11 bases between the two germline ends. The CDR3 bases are TGTGCCACCGCCGACGGGGAAGCTTTCTTT. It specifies CATADGEAFF. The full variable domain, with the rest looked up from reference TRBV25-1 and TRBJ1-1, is EADIYQTPRYLVIGTGKKITLECSQTMGHDKMYWYQQDPGMELHLIHYSYGVNSTEKGDLSSESTVSRIRTEHFPLTLESARPSHTSQYLCATADGEAFFGQGTRLTVV.

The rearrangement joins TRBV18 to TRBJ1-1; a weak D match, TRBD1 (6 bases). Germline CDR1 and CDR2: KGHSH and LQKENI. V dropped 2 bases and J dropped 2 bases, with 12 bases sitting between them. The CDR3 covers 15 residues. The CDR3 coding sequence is TGTGCCAGCTCACCAGGGACAAAGATTAACACTGAAGCTTTCTTT. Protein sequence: CASSPGTKINTEAFF.

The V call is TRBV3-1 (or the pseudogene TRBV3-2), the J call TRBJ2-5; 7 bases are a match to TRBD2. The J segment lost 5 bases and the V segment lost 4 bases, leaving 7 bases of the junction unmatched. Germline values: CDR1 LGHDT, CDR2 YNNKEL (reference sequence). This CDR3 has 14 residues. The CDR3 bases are TGTGCCAGCAGCCCACCGGGGGGAGTTGAGACCCAGTACTTC. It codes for CASSPPGGVETQYF.

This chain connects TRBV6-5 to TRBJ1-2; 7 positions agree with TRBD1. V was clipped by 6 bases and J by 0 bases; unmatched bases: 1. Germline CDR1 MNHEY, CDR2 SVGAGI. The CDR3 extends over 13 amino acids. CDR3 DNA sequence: TGTGCCAGCAGGGACAGGACTAACTATGGCTACACCTTC. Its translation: CASRDRTNYGYTF.

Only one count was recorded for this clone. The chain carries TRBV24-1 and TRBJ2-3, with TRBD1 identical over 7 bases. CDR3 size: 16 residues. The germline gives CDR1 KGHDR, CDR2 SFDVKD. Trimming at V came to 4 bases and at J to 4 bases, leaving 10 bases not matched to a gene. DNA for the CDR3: TGTGCCACCAGTGACAAGACAGGGAGTGGGTCAGATACGCAGTATTTT. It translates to CATSDKTGSGSDTQYF.

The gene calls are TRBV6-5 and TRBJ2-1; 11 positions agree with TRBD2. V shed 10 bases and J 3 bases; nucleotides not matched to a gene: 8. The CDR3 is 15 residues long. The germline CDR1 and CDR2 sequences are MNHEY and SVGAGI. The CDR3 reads CATLSGTSGYNEQFF. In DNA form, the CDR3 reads TGTGCCACCCTCTCGGGGACTAGCGGCTACAATGAGCAGTTCTTC.

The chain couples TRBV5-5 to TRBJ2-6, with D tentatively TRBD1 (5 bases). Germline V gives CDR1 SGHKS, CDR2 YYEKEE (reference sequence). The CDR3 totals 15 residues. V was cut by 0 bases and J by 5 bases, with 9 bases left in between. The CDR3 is CASSLVAGWANVLTF. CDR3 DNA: TGTGCCAGCAGCTTGGTAGCAGGGTGGGCCAACGTCCTGACTTTC.

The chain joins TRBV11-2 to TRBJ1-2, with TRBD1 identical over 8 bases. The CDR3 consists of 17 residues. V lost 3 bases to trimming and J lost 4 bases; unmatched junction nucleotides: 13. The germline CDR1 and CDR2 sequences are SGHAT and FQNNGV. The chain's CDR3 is CASSLGYGQGDGYGYTF. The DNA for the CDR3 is TGTGCCAGCAGCTTGGGGTATGGACAGGGTGATGGCTATGGCTACACCTTC.

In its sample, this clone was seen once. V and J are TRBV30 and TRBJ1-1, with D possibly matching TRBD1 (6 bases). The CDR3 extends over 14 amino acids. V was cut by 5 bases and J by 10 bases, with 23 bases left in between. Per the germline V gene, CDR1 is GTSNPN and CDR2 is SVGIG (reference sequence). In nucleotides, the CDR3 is TGTGCCTGGGGAGGGATGGAACAGGGCAGACCAGCTTTCTTT. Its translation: CAWGGMEQGRPAFF.

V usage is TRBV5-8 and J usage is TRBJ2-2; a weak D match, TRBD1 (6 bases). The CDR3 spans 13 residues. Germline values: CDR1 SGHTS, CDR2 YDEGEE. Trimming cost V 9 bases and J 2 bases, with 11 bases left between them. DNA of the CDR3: TGTGCCATGCCCAGGGGAAACACCGGGGAGCTGTTTTTT. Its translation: CAMPRGNTGELFF. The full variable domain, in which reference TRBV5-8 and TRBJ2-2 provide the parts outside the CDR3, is EAGVTQSPTHLIKTRGQQATLRCSPISGHTSVYWYQQALGLGLQFLLWYDEGEERNRGNFPPRFSGRQFPNYSSELNVNALELEDSALYLCAMPRGNTGELFFGEGSRLTVL.

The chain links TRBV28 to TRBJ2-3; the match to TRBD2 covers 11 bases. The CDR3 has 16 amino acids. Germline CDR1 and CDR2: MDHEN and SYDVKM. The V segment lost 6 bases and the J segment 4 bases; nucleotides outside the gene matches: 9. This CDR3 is CASSPLAGGSADTQYF. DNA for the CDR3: TGTGCCAGCAGCCCGTTAGCGGGGGGGAGCGCAGATACGCAGTATTTT.

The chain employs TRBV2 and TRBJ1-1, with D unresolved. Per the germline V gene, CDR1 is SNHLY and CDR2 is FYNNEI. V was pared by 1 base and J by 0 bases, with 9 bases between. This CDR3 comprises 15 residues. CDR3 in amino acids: CASSEGAVMNTEAFF. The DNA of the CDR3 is TGTGCCAGCAGTGAAGGGGCAGTCATGAACACTGAAGCTTTCTTT.

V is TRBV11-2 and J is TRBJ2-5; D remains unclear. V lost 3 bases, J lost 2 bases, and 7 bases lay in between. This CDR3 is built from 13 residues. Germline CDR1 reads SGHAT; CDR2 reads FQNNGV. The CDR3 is CASSFGYQETQYF. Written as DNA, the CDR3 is TGTGCCAGCAGCTTCGGCTATCAAGAGACCCAGTACTTC.

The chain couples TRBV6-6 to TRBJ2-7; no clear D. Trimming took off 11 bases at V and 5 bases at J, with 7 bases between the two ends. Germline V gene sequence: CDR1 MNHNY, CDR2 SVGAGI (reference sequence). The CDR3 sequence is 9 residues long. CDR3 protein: CAGRNEQYF. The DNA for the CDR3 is TGTGCCGGCCGGAACGAGCAGTACTTC.

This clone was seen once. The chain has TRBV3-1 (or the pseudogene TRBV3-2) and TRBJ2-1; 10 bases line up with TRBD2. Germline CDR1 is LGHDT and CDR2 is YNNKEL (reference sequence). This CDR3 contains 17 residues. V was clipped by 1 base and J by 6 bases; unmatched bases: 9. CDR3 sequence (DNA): TGTGCCAGCAGCCAAGCGTGGGGACAGCGGGAGGGCAATGAGCAGTTCTTC. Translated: CASSQAWGQREGNEQFF.

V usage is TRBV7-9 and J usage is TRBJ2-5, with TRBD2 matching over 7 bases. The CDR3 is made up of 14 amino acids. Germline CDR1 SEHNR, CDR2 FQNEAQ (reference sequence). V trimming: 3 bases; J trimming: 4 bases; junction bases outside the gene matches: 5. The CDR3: CASSFASGRETQYF. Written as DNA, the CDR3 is TGTGCCAGCAGCTTTGCTAGCGGTAGAGAGACCCAGTACTTC.

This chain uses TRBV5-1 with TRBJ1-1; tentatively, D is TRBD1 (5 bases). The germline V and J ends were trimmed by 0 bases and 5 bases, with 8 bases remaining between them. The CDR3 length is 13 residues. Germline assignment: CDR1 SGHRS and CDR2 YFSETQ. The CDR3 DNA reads TGCGCCAGCAGCTTGGGGGGGAGGACTGAAGCTTTCTTT. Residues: CASSLGGRTEAFF.